The next 32 T cell receptor beta chains were all read from a single sample in a study of beta chain features in type 1 diabetes. Every bit of the isolated RNA underwent reverse transcription, so sequencing read expressed TCRB transcripts. The table came from immunoSEQ multiplex PCR; TCRdb's copy has only in-frame clones and leaves some out. The table records 450,000 to 550,000 clones, 25% to 35% of them present only once. The specimen sequenced was naive CD4+ T cells from blood. These receptors were collected from a young man in good health.

This clone has a handful of counts. The J gene is TRBJ2-3, the V gene TRBV15; D not resolved. Germline V lookup: CDR1 LNHNV, CDR2 YYDKDF (reference sequence). The CDR3 has 15 residues. Trimming left V 4 bases short and J 0 bases short, with 11 bases between. CDR3: CATSTERTSTDTQYF. The CDR3 DNA follows: TGTGCCACCAGCACCGAACGCACTAGCACAGATACGCAGTATTTT.

This clone has more than one count but fewer than ten. Mismatch with germline at one junction end may stem from a read error. The chain is built from TRBV7-7 and TRBJ1-3, with D perhaps TRBD1 (6 bases). The length of the CDR3 is 13 residues. CDR1 and CDR2 (germline): SSHAT, FNYEAQ (reference sequence). For the CDR3, the DNA is TGTGCTAGCAGCCCGGGGGGGCTGGGGACCATATATTTT. This sequence encodes CASSPGGLGTIYF. Filled out from reference TRBV7-7 and TRBJ1-3, the complete variable domain reads GAGVSQSPRYKVTKRGQDVTLRCDPISSHATLYWYQQALGQGPEFLTYFNYEAQPDKSGLPSDRFSAERPEGSISTLTIQRTEQRDSAMYRCASSPGGLGTIYFGEGSWLTVV.

The gene calls are TRBV30 and TRBJ2-1; D is uncertain. V dropped 2 bases and J dropped 8 bases, with 7 bases sitting between them. This CDR3 contains 11 residues. Germline values: CDR1 GTSNPN, CDR2 SVGIG (reference sequence). The CDR3 reads CAWSTWYEQFF. CDR3 bases: TGTGCCTGGAGTACTTGGTATGAGCAGTTCTTC. The full variable domain, in which reference TRBV30 and TRBJ2-1 provide the parts outside the CDR3, is SQTIHQWPATLVQPVGSPLSLECTVEGTSNPNLYWYRQAAGRGLQLLFYSVGIGQISSEVPQNLSASRPQDRQFILSSKKLLLSDSGFYLCAWSTWYEQFFGPGTRLTVL.

This clone was detected a few times. V and J are TRBV7-8 and TRBJ2-7; D gene ambiguous. The germline V gene has CDR1 SGHVS and CDR2 FQNEAQ. V lost 4 bases and J 0 bases, leaving 10 bases between the germline ends. This CDR3 region has 14 residues. The CDR3 DNA reads as TGTGCCAGCAGCTCGGGCGTCTACTCCTACGAGCAGTACTTC. This sequence encodes CASSSGVYSYEQYF.

The chain employs TRBV11-2 and TRBJ2-5; 11 bases align to TRBD2. The ends lost 1 base at V and 3 bases at J; junction bases unmatched: 1. Germline assignment: CDR1 SGHAT and CDR2 FQNNGV. This CDR3 comprises 15 residues. CDR3: CASSLAGLAEETQYF. Written as DNA, the CDR3 is TGTGCCAGCAGCTTAGCGGGACTAGCGGAAGAGACCCAGTACTTC.

The chain links TRBV18 to TRBJ2-7; D remains unclear. Trimming left V 0 bases short and J 5 bases short, with 8 bases between. Germline CDR1 reads KGHSH; CDR2 reads LQKENI. CDR3 length: 13 amino acids. This chain's CDR3 is CASSPPVIDEQYF. CDR3 in DNA: TGTGCCAGCTCACCACCGGTTATCGACGAGCAGTACTTC.

A few counts support this clone. CDR3: CSVEVPGAKGYTF. CDR3 coding DNA: TGCAGCGTTGAAGTTCCGGGGGCGAAGGGCTACACCTTC. The chain couples TRBV29-1 to TRBJ1-2, with D possibly being TRBD1 (6 bases). This CDR3 is 13 amino acids long. The germline V gene has CDR1 SQVTM and CDR2 ANQGSEA. Trimming left V 1 base short and J 8 bases short, with 14 bases between.

The rearrangement links TRBV30 to TRBJ2-7; 8 bases align to TRBD1. Germline V lookup: CDR1 GTSNPN, CDR2 SVGIG (reference sequence). The CDR3 has 15 amino acids. V shed 4 bases, J shed 4 bases, and the junction held 12 bases outside the gene matches. The CDR3 region has the DNA TGTGCCTGGAACGCCGGGACAGGAACTAGGTACGAGCAGTACTTC. It encodes CAWNAGTGTRYEQYF.

This rearrangement joins TRBV2 to TRBJ2-3, with 8 bases identical to TRBD2. Germline V gene lookup returns CDR1 SNHLY and CDR2 FYNNEI. The J segment lost 6 bases and the V segment lost 8 bases, leaving 13 bases of the junction unmatched. The CDR3 has 15 amino acids. The CDR3 nucleotides are TGTGCCAGCGGTGGGGCCAGCGGGAGATCGGATACGCAGTATTTT. Residues: CASGGASGRSDTQYF.

This clone was seen a handful of times. This rearrangement joins TRBV18 to TRBJ2-7; D unresolved. V was cut by 3 bases and J by 3 bases, with 12 bases left in between. Germline lookup yields CDR1 KGHSH and CDR2 LQKENI. The CDR3 is 14 residues long. This CDR3 reads CASSPNSFSYEQYF. DNA of the CDR3: TGTGCCAGCTCACCCAACAGTTTCAGCTACGAGCAGTACTTC.

The rearrangement uses TRBV2 and TRBJ2-3; D unclear. The CDR3 totals 11 residues. Trimming left V 7 bases short and J 5 bases short, with 7 bases between. Germline V CDR1 and CDR2: SNHLY, FYNNEI. CDR3 in DNA: TGTGCCAGCAAGCTGGGAGATACGCAGTATTTT. Amino acids: CASKLGDTQYF.

The table lists this clone with a few counts. This chain joins TRBV5-1 and TRBJ2-3, with TRBD1 matching over 7 bases. The CDR3 runs to 15 residues. V trimming: 0 bases; J trimming: 2 bases; junction bases outside the gene matches: 3. Germline CDR1 and CDR2: SGHRS and YFSETQ. Here the CDR3 reads CASSLVGQYTDTQYF. CDR3 nucleotides: TGCGCCAGCAGCTTGGTGGGACAGTACACAGATACGCAGTATTTT.

V is TRBV5-1 and J is TRBJ2-5, with D perhaps TRBD2 (6 bases). Germline loops: CDR1 SGHRS, CDR2 YFSETQ. V shed 8 bases and J shed 0 bases, with 11 bases lying between them. CDR3 length equals 13 residues. CDR3 sequence (DNA): TGCGCCAGTACACGGGGGTACCAAGAGACCCAGTACTTC. Its protein is CASTRGYQETQYF.

This clone showed up just a few times. The sample holds other DNA sequences that translate to the same CDR3. The chain has TRBV7-2 and TRBJ2-1, with D hard to call. V lost 1 base to trimming and J lost 0 bases, with 7 bases between them. The CDR3 extends over 15 amino acids. Germline V gives CDR1 SGHTA, CDR2 FQGNSA. This CDR3 is CASSLGPSSYNEQFF. Here the CDR3 DNA reads TGTGCCAGCAGCTTAGGCCCGAGCTCCTACAATGAGCAGTTCTTC.

V gene TRBV4-1 combines with J gene TRBJ2-7, with D unresolved. Deletions cut 0 bases from V and 7 bases from J, with 7 bases between. The CDR3 consists of 12 residues. Per germline, CDR1 MGHRA and CDR2 YSYEKL. CDR3 nucleotides: TGCGCCAGCAGCCAAGATCGTCGGGAGCAGTACTTC. Protein sequence: CASSQDRREQYF.

The rearrangement uses TRBV7-2 and TRBJ2-7; TRBD2 aligns across 14 bases. V trimming: 5 bases; J trimming: 10 bases; junction bases outside the gene matches: 4. Per germline, CDR1 SGHTA and CDR2 FQGNSA. This CDR3 region has 13 residues. DNA of the CDR3: TGTGCCAGCAGCAGACTAGCGGGAGGGCCTCAGTACTTC. Translating gives CASSRLAGGPQYF.

This clone showed up just a few times. The rearrangement links TRBV4-1 to TRBJ2-7; 10 bases are shared with TRBD2. V lost 3 bases and J lost 3; bases outside the gene matches: 11. From germline, CDR1 is MGHRA and CDR2 YSYEKL. CDR3 length: 17 residues. The CDR3 nucleotides are TGCGCCAGCAGCCAGTGGACTAGCGGACCTATCTACTACGAGCAGTACTTC. Amino acid sequence: CASSQWTSGPIYYEQYF.

The chain joins TRBV4-1 to TRBJ2-7, with 11 bases aligning to TRBD2. CDR1 and CDR2 from the germline V gene are MGHRA and YSYEKL. This CDR3 is built from 16 residues. V gave up 3 bases and J gave up 2 bases; unmatched junction bases: 6. The CDR3 spells CASSQVLAGDPYEQYF. Here the CDR3 DNA reads TGCGCCAGCAGCCAGGTACTAGCGGGAGACCCCTACGAGCAGTACTTC.

The chain combines TRBV6-5 with TRBJ2-2, with D perhaps TRBD1 (6 bases). V gave up 2 bases and J gave up 6 bases, with 10 bases separating them. Germline V gene sequence: CDR1 MNHEY, CDR2 SVGAGI. There are 14 residues in the CDR3. CDR3 sequence: CASSYNRVAGELFF. As DNA, the CDR3 is TGTGCCAGCAGTTACAACAGGGTGGCCGGGGAGCTGTTTTTT.

V is TRBV7-2 and J is TRBJ1-5, with 9 bases lining up with TRBD1. The CDR3 loop spans 13 amino acids. V lost 5 bases to trimming and J lost 5 bases; unmatched junction nucleotides: 1. Germline loops: CDR1 SGHTA, CDR2 FQGNSA. DNA for the CDR3: TGTGCCAGCAGCAGGGACAGGGATCAGCCCCAGCATTTT. It encodes CASSRDRDQPQHF.

There are a few counts of this clone. CDR3 region: CASGQRDLSYNEQFF. The CDR3 coding sequence is TGTGCCAGCGGCCAGCGGGATTTATCCTACAATGAGCAGTTCTTC. The rearrangement links TRBV11-1 to TRBJ2-1, with TRBD2 matching 7 bases. V lost 8 bases to trimming and J lost 1 base; unmatched junction nucleotides: 8. Germline lookup yields CDR1 SGHAT and CDR2 FQDESV (reference sequence). CDR3 length equals 15 residues.

The chain has TRBV7-2 and TRBJ2-1, with a tentative D call TRBD2 (6 bases). V shed 1 base and J shed 5 bases, with 9 bases lying between them. CDR3 length: 14 amino acids. Germline CDR1 SGHTA, CDR2 FQGNSA. The chain's CDR3 is CASSLESGDNEQFF. The CDR3 DNA sequence: TGTGCCAGCAGCTTAGAATCGGGGGACAATGAGCAGTTCTTC.

The chain uses TRBV9 and TRBJ1-2; TRBD1 matches at 8 bases. Losses at the gene ends were 2 bases for V and 2 bases for J; bases not matched to a gene: 2. The CDR3 is made up of 14 amino acids. Germline values: CDR1 SGDLS, CDR2 YYNGEE. The CDR3 region has the DNA TGTGCCAGCAGCGTTGGGGACAGGAACTATGGCTACACCTTC. Encoded protein: CASSVGDRNYGYTF. Full variable domain (missing parts from reference TRBV9 and TRBJ1-2): DSGVTQTPKHLITATGQRVTLRCSPRSGDLSVYWYQQSLDQGLQFLIQYYNGEERAKGNILERFSAQQFPDLHSELNLSSLELGDSALYFCASSVGDRNYGYTFGSGTRLTVV.

This chain links TRBV14 with TRBJ2-5; D is uncertain. From germline, CDR1 is SGHDN and CDR2 FVKESK. The CDR3 consists of 12 residues. Trimming took off 1 base at V and 5 bases at J, with 5 bases between the two ends. CDR3 in DNA: TGTGCCAGCAGCCAAGTAGAGGAGACCCAGTACTTC. This gives the protein CASSQVEETQYF. The full variable domain, completed using reference TRBV14 and TRBJ2-5, is EAGVTQFPSHSVIEKGQTVTLRCDPISGHDNLYWYRRVMGKEIKFLLHFVKESKQDESGMPNNRFLAERTGGTYSTLKVQPAELEDSGVYFCASSQVEETQYFGPGTRLLVL.

The genes are TRBV7-3 and TRBJ1-1, with D perhaps TRBD1 (6 bases). Trimming cost V 4 bases and J 5 bases, with 11 bases left between them. The CDR3 length is 13 residues. Germline loops: CDR1 SGHTA, CDR2 FQGTGA. The CDR3 is CASSWSGVTEAFF. CDR3 nucleotides: TGTGCCAGCAGCTGGTCAGGGGTAACTGAAGCTTTCTTT.

The chain carries TRBV4-1 and TRBJ2-6; D gene ambiguous. V gave up 1 base and J gave up 2 bases, with 9 bases separating them. CDR1 and CDR2 from the germline V gene are MGHRA and YSYEKL. This CDR3 is 16 amino acids long. The CDR3 bases are TGCGCCAGCAGCCAAGCGGTCGTGGCTGGGGCCAACGTCCTGACTTTC. Its protein product is CASSQAVVAGANVLTF.

The sample holds a few counts of this clone. This sample also contains other DNA sequences that code for the same CDR3. The J gene is TRBJ2-1, the V gene TRBV7-2; D may be TRBD2 (5 bases). CDR1 and CDR2 (germline): SGHTA, FQGNSA. CDR3 size: 17 residues. The V and J ends lost 5 bases and 9 bases respectively, with 26 bases between them. The CDR3 nucleotides read TGTGCCAGCAGCCCGCGGACTTACGGCCCTGGGTGGGGTGAGCAGTTCTTC. It yields the protein CASSPRTYGPGWGEQFF.

The chain carries TRBV30 and TRBJ1-4, with 7 nucleotides matching TRBD1. The CDR3 consists of 15 residues. Germline CDR1 GTSNPN, CDR2 SVGIG (reference sequence). After removal of 3 bases from V and 5 bases from J, the junction contained 9 bases not matched to a gene. DNA of the CDR3: TGTGCCTGGAGAAAACAGACAGGGTTAAATGAAAAACTGTTTTTT. The encoded protein is CAWRKQTGLNEKLFF.

The chain links TRBV11-2 to TRBJ2-3, with 8 nucleotides matching TRBD2. Germline lookup yields CDR1 SGHAT and CDR2 FQNNGV. After removal of 6 bases from V and 11 bases from J, the junction contained 10 bases not matched to a gene. The CDR3 runs to 13 residues. CDR3 loop: CASSRPLSGRQYF. CDR3 coding DNA: TGTGCCAGCAGTCGCCCGTTGAGCGGGAGGCAGTATTTT.

The chain joins TRBV10-3 to TRBJ1-3; a possible D gene is TRBD1 (6 bases). The CDR3 runs to 15 residues. The germline V gene has CDR1 ENHRY and CDR2 SYGVKD. Trimming shortened V by 0 bases and J by 2 bases, and 8 bases separated the two germline ends. The CDR3 spells CAISESTGAGNTIYF. The DNA for the CDR3 is TGTGCCATCAGTGAGTCGACAGGCGCTGGAAACACCATATATTTT.

CDR3 in amino acids: CASSLSRIAETQYF. CDR3 bases: TGTGCCAGCAGCTTAAGCAGGATTGCAGAGACCCAGTACTTC. V is TRBV7-2 and J is TRBJ2-5; D ambiguous. Trimming removed 2 bases from V and 4 bases from J, with 11 bases in between. Per the germline V gene, CDR1 is SGHTA and CDR2 is FQGNSA. The length of the CDR3 is 14 residues.

A few counts support this clone. The chain couples TRBV30 to TRBJ2-2; 8 bases match TRBD2. Trimming removed 0 bases from V and 1 base from J; junction bases left unmatched: 10. Looked up from germline, CDR1 is GTSNPN and CDR2 is SVGIG (reference sequence). This CDR3 has 18 residues. The CDR3 DNA reads TGTGCCTGGAGTGTACTTGGGAGGCTAGCGGGGAACACCGGGGAGCTGTTTTTT. Its protein is CAWSVLGRLAGNTGELFF. Complete variable domain (other parts from reference TRBV30 and TRBJ2-2): SQTIHQWPATLVQPVGSPLSLECTVEGTSNPNLYWYRQAAGRGLQLLFYSVGIGQISSEVPQNLSASRPQDRQFILSSKKLLLSDSGFYLCAWSVLGRLAGNTGELFFGEGSRLTVL.